The next 18 T cell receptor beta chains were all read from a single sample in a study of beta chain features in type 1 diabetes. As every portion of the isolated RNA was reverse transcribed, the sequencing read expressed TCRB transcripts. Profiling relied on immunoSEQ multiplex PCR, and the TCRdb table lists in-frame clones only, not all of them. The data show hundreds of thousands of clones, 14% seen once. The sequenced sample was central memory CD4+ T cells from blood. These receptor sequences come from a man aged 25-45 years in good health.

The gene calls are TRBV28 and TRBJ1-2; D might be TRBD1 (5 bases). V was pared by 4 bases and J by 4 bases, with 10 bases between. The CDR3 consists of 13 residues. Germline CDR1 and CDR2: MDHEN and SYDVKM. The CDR3 region is CASSSGTAYGYTF. The CDR3, as DNA: TGTGCCAGCAGTTCCGGGACCGCCTATGGCTACACCTTC.

This clone was found a few times. The chain has TRBV29-1 and TRBJ2-3; 7 nucleotides align to TRBD2. The CDR3 covers 12 residues. J gave up 0 bases and V 8 bases, and 2 bases lay outside the gene matches. Germline-derived CDR1 and CDR2 are SQVTM and ANQGSEA. CDR3 DNA sequence: TGCAGCTATAGCGGGAGCACAGATACGCAGTATTTT. Encoded protein: CSYSGSTDTQYF.

Only a few counts were recorded for this clone. CDR3 region: CASSLIGLAGGEQYV. The CDR3 DNA reads as TGTGCCAGCAGCCTAATTGGGCTAGCGGGAGGCGAGCAGTACGTC. The chain couples TRBV7-8 to TRBJ2-7, with TRBD2 matching over 11 bases. The germline gives CDR1 SGHVS, CDR2 FQNEAQ. This CDR3 has 15 residues. With V trimmed by 5 bases and J by 6 bases, 9 bases remained unmatched.

The V and J genes are TRBV7-8 and TRBJ1-4; 7 nucleotides match TRBD1. This CDR3 has 14 residues. V was clipped by 5 bases and J by 7 bases; unmatched bases: 7. Germline V CDR1 and CDR2: SGHVS, FQNEAQ. CDR3 DNA: TGTGCCAGCAGCCCAAACCGGGACAGTGAAAAACTGTTTTTT. This gives the protein CASSPNRDSEKLFF.

This chain joins TRBV6-5 and TRBJ1-6; D perhaps matches TRBD1 (6 bases). The V end lost 2 bases, the J end lost 5 bases, and 10 bases lay between the germline ends. Per germline, CDR1 MNHEY and CDR2 SVGAGI. This CDR3 contains 15 residues. Here the CDR3 reads CASSYKGVDNSPLHF. As DNA, the CDR3 is TGTGCCAGCAGTTACAAGGGGGTCGATAATTCACCCCTCCACTTT.

V is TRBV6-6 and J is TRBJ2-2; 7 bases match TRBD1. CDR3 length: 15 residues. The germline V gene has CDR1 MNHNY and CDR2 SVGAGI (reference sequence). V shed 9 bases and J 7 bases; nucleotides not matched to a gene: 14. The CDR3, as DNA: TGTGCCAGTTTACAATGGACAGGACTCAGCGGGGAGCTGTTTTTT. Translation: CASLQWTGLSGELFF.

In its sample, this clone was seen a few times. The chain's CDR3 is CVVGKNSNYGYTF. Here the CDR3 DNA reads TGTGTGGTGGGGAAAAATTCTAACTATGGCTACACCTTC. This rearrangement joins TRBV5-4 to TRBJ1-2, with D uncertain. From germline, CDR1 is SGHNT and CDR2 YYREEE (reference sequence). CDR3 length: 13 residues.

This clone was seen only a few times. The J gene is TRBJ2-7, the V gene TRBV11-3; TRBD1 matches at 7 bases. V dropped 4 bases and J dropped 1; count of bases not matched to a gene: 7. This CDR3 has 15 amino acids. CDR1 is SGHNT, CDR2 YENEEA, per germline. CDR3 nucleotides: TGTGCCAGCAGCTCCCAGGGGGACAGATCCTACGAGCAGTACGTC. Translated, it gives CASSSQGDRSYEQYV.

This sequence joins TRBV7-3 and TRBJ2-2; weak D call: TRBD1 (6 bases). V gave up 8 bases and J gave up 2 bases, with 15 bases separating them. CDR1 is SGHTA and CDR2 is FQGTGA in the germline V gene. The CDR3 extends over 15 amino acids. The CDR3 protein is CASAKTGINTGELFF. The CDR3, as DNA: TGTGCCAGCGCCAAGACAGGAATCAACACCGGGGAGCTGTTTTTT.

This chain joins TRBV7-2 and TRBJ2-1; D unresolved. V dropped 1 base and J dropped 0 bases, with 7 bases sitting between them. The CDR3 has 15 residues. Germline CDR1 is SGHTA and CDR2 is FQGNSA. CDR3 sequence (DNA): TGTGCCAGCAGCTTAGGCTTTCGCTCCTACAATGAGCAGTTCTTC. Protein: CASSLGFRSYNEQFF.

About this clone: A read error may account for a junction end that differs from germline. V usage is TRBV7-7 and J usage is TRBJ2-5, with D possibly TRBD2 on 6 matching bases. This CDR3 has 15 residues. Germline loops: CDR1 SSHAT, CDR2 FNYEAQ (reference sequence). This CDR3 reads CASSLGGTRQETQYF. CDR3 in DNA: TGTGCTAGCAGCTTGGGGGGTACCCGGCAGGAGACCCAGTACTTC.

This clone was counted many times. This sequence joins TRBV6-1 and TRBJ2-5, with TRBD1 identical over 12 bases. Germline lookup yields CDR1 MNHNS and CDR2 SASEGT. The CDR3 totals 16 residues. The V segment lost 4 bases and the J segment 6 bases; nucleotides outside the gene matches: 9. CDR3 DNA: TGTGCCAGCAGTGGCACCGGGACAGGGGGCGTCCAGACCCAGTACTTC. This codes for CASSGTGTGGVQTQYF.

The rearrangement uses TRBV4-1 and TRBJ2-1; no clear D gene. The CDR3 loop spans 16 amino acids. V dropped 0 bases and J dropped 2 bases, with 11 bases sitting between them. The germline V gene encodes CDR1 MGHRA and CDR2 YSYEKL. The CDR3 region has the DNA TGCGCCAGCAGCCAAGATCTAACAGATACCTACAATGAGCAGTTCTTC. Translated: CASSQDLTDTYNEQFF.

In this sample, this clone turned up a few times. The CDR3 DNA reads TGTGCCAGCAGCCCCCCATCCGGGTCTGGGGCCAGTACTGAAGCTTTCTTT. Protein sequence: CASSPPSGSGASTEAFF. The chain links TRBV7-2 to TRBJ1-1; tentative D call: TRBD1 (5 bases). V was cut by 5 bases and J by 5 bases, with 24 bases left in between. The CDR3 has 17 amino acids. CDR1 and CDR2 (germline): SGHTA, FQGNSA. The complete variable domain, with remaining parts taken from reference TRBV7-2 and TRBJ1-1, reads GAGVSQSPSNKVTEKGKDVELRCDPISGHTALYWYRQSLGQGLEFLIYFQGNSAPDKSGLPSDRFSAERTGGSVSTLTIQRTQQEDSAVYLCASSPPSGSGASTEAFFGQGTRLTVV.

This clone was recorded many times. The rearrangement uses TRBV6-6 and TRBJ2-2; no clear D gene. The ends were cut back, 7 bases at V and 6 bases at J, with 6 bases in the middle. This CDR3 contains 11 residues. Germline CDR1 MNHNY, CDR2 SVGAGI (reference sequence). The CDR3 reads CASKDAGELFF. The CDR3 DNA follows: TGTGCCAGCAAGGATGCCGGGGAGCTGTTTTTT.

V gene TRBV11-1 combines with J gene TRBJ1-1; D is undetermined. The germline gives CDR1 SGHAT, CDR2 FQDESV (reference sequence). There are 11 residues in the CDR3. V was pared by 3 bases and J by 11 bases, with 10 bases between. CDR3 DNA: TGTGCCAGCAGCTTGGACGGTGATGCTTTCTTT. Encoded protein: CASSLDGDAFF.

In this sample, this clone turned up many times. CDR3 in amino acids: CASSPTLRLTSHQYV. The CDR3 nucleotides are TGTGCCAGCAGTCCAACCCTCCGGCTGACTAGCCATCAGTACGTC. J is TRBJ2-7 and V is TRBV28; 7 bases align to TRBD2. V lost 5 bases to trimming and J lost 10 bases; unmatched junction nucleotides: 17. This CDR3 comprises 15 residues. The germline V gene has CDR1 MDHEN and CDR2 SYDVKM.

The chain couples TRBV5-4 to TRBJ2-1; 7 bases map to TRBD2. There are 16 residues in the CDR3. Trimming removed 4 bases from V and 7 bases from J; junction bases left unmatched: 14. Germline lookup yields CDR1 SGHNT and CDR2 YYREEE (reference sequence). The CDR3: CASSQHLAEGSNEQFF. The CDR3 DNA reads TGTGCCAGCAGCCAACACCTAGCGGAGGGGTCGAATGAGCAGTTCTTC.